This T cell receptor beta chain was identified in a study of blood T cell repertoires in COVID-19. Across the whole study: COVID-19 samples collected from the United States, Italy and Spain covered acute and convalescent phases.

Authors' data handling: Amplified reference gene primers provided the basis for estimating nucleated cell counts. The table came from immunoSEQ multiplex PCR; TCRdb's copy has only in-frame clones and leaves some out. Clone size and V and J calls were adopted from that table, with D and trimming inferred from the DNA. Of roughly 190,000 clones listed, 80% are singletons. The CDR3 is 13 amino acids. Germline V gene sequence: CDR1 SGHDN, CDR2 FVKESK. V gave up 7 bases and J gave up 8 bases, with 14 bases separating them. The source of this sequence is a man aged 55 to 70 with acute or convalescent COVID-19. The genes are TRBV14 and TRBJ1-4; D is undetermined. What was sequenced was peripheral blood. CDR3: CASNQLPREKLFF. In DNA, the CDR3 is TGTGCCAGCAACCAGCTACCACGAGAAAAACTGTTTTTT.